These 7 T cell receptor beta chains originate from one sample sequenced in a study of CXCR3-negative and CXCR3-positive naive CD8 T cells. The TRB cDNA libraries were prepared by 5' RACE with UMI labels. TCRdb reprocessed the 5' RACE reads; each CDR3 protein has one entry and no DNA is given. The sample has more than 45,000 distinct CDR3 sequences, and its top ten clones hold roughly a quarter. Sequenced: memory CD8+ T cells from blood. Receptors were obtained from a human donor in good health. Some clones in this sample may be carry-over from other donors' samples.

The CDR3 spells CASSFIPEAPYNEQFF. The chain employs TRBV5-1 and TRBJ2-1; with no DNA, the TCRdb D assignment of TRBD2 cannot be verified. There are 16 residues in the CDR3. Germline V lookup: CDR1 SGHRS, CDR2 YFSETQ.

The chain is built from TRBV5-1 and TRBJ1-2; TCRdb calls TRBD1, which cannot be checked without DNA. The germline V gene has CDR1 SGHRS and CDR2 YFSETQ. CDR3 length equals 15 residues. The CDR3 protein is CASSVGTGDGYGYTF.

The rearrangement uses TRBV9 and TRBJ1-1. The CDR3 contains 15 residues. Germline values: CDR1 SGDLS, CDR2 YYNGEE. CDR3 residues: CASSAGVGLDTEAFF.

The chain is built from TRBV29-1 and TRBJ2-7. The CDR3 runs to 12 residues. CDR1 is SQVTM and CDR2 is ANQGSEA in the germline V gene. The CDR3 sequence: CSVRQSSYEQYF.

The chain has TRBV25-1 and TRBJ2-7; TCRdb's D call, TRBD1, is unchecked because there is no DNA. Germline V gene data show CDR1 as MGHDK and CDR2 as SYGVNS. There are 16 residues in the CDR3. CDR3 sequence: CASGDREYGATGEQYF.

The rearrangement joins TRBV7-2 to TRBJ2-7; TCRdb indicates TRBD1, and absent DNA this call remains unverified. From germline, CDR1 is SGHTA and CDR2 FQGNSA. The CDR3 has 18 residues. The CDR3 protein is CASSLTGTGVMTSYEQYF.

V usage is TRBV7-2 and J usage is TRBJ2-1. The CDR3 spans 16 residues. The germline V gene encodes CDR1 SGHTA and CDR2 FQGNSA. This CDR3 reads CASSLRTPSSYNEQFF.